This note documents a single T cell receptor (beta chain) sequence. Its cognate antigen has yet to be identified. No much larger clone is present one base from it, and per-base qualities are unavailable. The sample comes from a study of blood T cell repertoires in COVID-19 (dated by TCRdb to the early 2020s). For the wider study: Samples from collaborators originated in the United States, Italy and Spain and spanned both the acute and convalescent phases of COVID-19. The prospective study material was composed of cDNA or gDNA derived from T cells, B-cell-depleted T cells, or PBMCs. Sample metadata almost always included a de-identified subject ID, COVID-19 status, age in years and sex. Where HLA class I and class II types were available, the types were taken from metadata supplied by the sample provider, not from assay-based typing. The repertoires were released in a freely available public database intended as a resource for research on the immune response to SARS-CoV-2. Subjects who had been exposed to COVID-19, were actively infected with it, or had recovered from it provided the deeply sampled blood TCRbeta repertoires that made up the dataset. Samples came from the ongoing ImmuneRACE study (first 160 participants) plus 1,254 subjects from 6 global collaborators. Broad study findings and their caveats: How much clinical and demographic metadata was included differed by source and by participant, and the metadata was provided uncurated.

Collaborating institutions collected whole blood in K2EDTA tubes following their own protocols. For TCRbeta analysis, collaborator samples were shipped as frozen whole blood, as isolated PBMCs, or as DNA extracted from either sample type. TCRbeta CDR3 regions were amplified from genomic DNA by means of the immunoSEQ Assay, a bias-controlled multiplex PCR. Per the authors' processing: The number of nucleated cells in each sample was estimated from the amplification of reference gene primers within the assay. To quantify the absolute abundance of each unique TCRbeta CDR3 rearrangement, sequence reads were collapsed and filtered. For each sample, productive Simpson clonality was calculated as the square root of Simpson's diversity index across productive rearrangements. The immuneACCESS repertoire file appears here via TCRdb, limited to in-frame rearrangements. These files lack a portion of the clones; in checked studies, under half of the deficit traces to unresolved V genes, and the cause of the others is not known. V, J and clone size are taken as reported in that table, and D and trimming were inferred from the DNA itself. The sample profile shows around 65,000 clones; more than 75% of them were found once. Roughly 1.7% of the sample rests with the top ten.

V is pruned by 6 bases and J by 4 bases, leaving 5 bases of the junction without a gene match. Based on the germline V gene (reference sequence), the CDR1 and CDR2 sequences are LNHDA and SQIVND. The CDR3 starts with the cysteine, ends with the phenylalanine, and has 14 residues. The entry retains the CDR3 DNA only, 42 bases that are in frame from base 1. The clonotype was recovered from a human donor in a cohort sampled during active COVID-19. The sequencing sample was made of peripheral blood. Recombination joined TRBV19 with TRBJ2-5; TRBD2 aligns with 10 central bases. DNA sequence: TGTGCCAGTAGACGAAGCGGGGGGGGAGAGACCCAGTACTTC. Translated, this is CASRRSGGGETQYF.